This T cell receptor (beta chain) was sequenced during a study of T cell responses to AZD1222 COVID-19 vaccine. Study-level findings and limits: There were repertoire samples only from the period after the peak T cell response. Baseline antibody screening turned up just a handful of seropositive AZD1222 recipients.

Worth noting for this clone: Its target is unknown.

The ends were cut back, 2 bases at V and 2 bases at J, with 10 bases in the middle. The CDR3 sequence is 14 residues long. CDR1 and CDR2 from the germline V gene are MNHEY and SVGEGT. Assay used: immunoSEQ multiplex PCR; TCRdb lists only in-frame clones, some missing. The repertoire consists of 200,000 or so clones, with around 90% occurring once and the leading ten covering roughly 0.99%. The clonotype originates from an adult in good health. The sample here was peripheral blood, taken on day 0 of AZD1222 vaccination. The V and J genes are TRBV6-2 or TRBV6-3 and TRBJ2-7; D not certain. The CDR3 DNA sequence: TGTGCCAGCAGTTACGTAGGTGGACCCTACGAGCAGTACTTC. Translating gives CASSYVGGPYEQYF.